This is a list of T cell receptor beta chains from one sample in a study of immune evolution from preneoplasia to lung adenocarcinoma. This table comes from immunoSEQ multiplex PCR, and its TCRdb copy is limited to in-frame clones, with some not included. The table includes about 7,900 clones, 78% detected once. The sequenced sample consisted of FFPE adjacent normal lung tissue. All receptors derive from a person aged 65 to 85 with lung adenocarcinoma. CDR3s include the opening cysteine and the closing phenylalanine or tryptophan. A D gene is named only where the DNA matches it firmly. Rows give clone size only sometimes, using once, few, many, or a class for an expanded clone.

v_gene	d_gene	j_gene	abundance	CDR3aa	CDR3nt
TRBV5-8	.	TRBJ1-5	.	CASSLHRDQQPQHF	TGTGCCAGCAGCCTTCACAGGGATCAACAGCCCCAGCATTTT
TRBV6-6	TRBD2	TRBJ2-3	few	CASTGTSGGSTDTQYF	TGTGCCAGCACCGGGACTAGCGGGGGTAGCACAGATACGCAGTATTTT
TRBV4-1	.	TRBJ1-2	.	CASSTQGYYGYTF	TGCGCCAGCAGCACACAGGGCTACTATGGCTACACCTTC
TRBV7-8	.	TRBJ1-6	once	CASSRAGTTTYNSPLHF	TGTGCCAGCAGTCGTGCCGGGACAACGACCTATAATTCACCCCTCCACTTT
TRBV9	TRBD2	TRBJ2-3	.	CASSVEVSGGVTQYF	TGTGCCAGCAGCGTAGAGGTTAGCGGGGGGGTTACGCAGTATTTT
TRBV7-2	.	TRBJ1-2	.	CASSYFKGEVGYTF	TGTGCCAGCAGCTATTTTAAGGGGGAAGTCGGCTACACCTTC
TRBV29-1	.	TRBJ1-6	.	CSARKEFNSPLHF	TGCAGCGCGAGGAAGGAGTTTAACTCACCCCTCCACTTT
TRBV4-2	.	TRBJ2-5	.	CASSQDRGSMETQYF	TGTGCCAGCAGCCAAGATCGGGGGAGTATGGAGACCCAGTACTTC
TRBV6-6	.	TRBJ1-6	few	CASSYAGTFDSPLHF	TGTGCCAGCAGTTACGCTGGGACCTTCGACTCACCCCTCCACTTT
TRBV4-1	.	TRBJ2-2	.	CASSQADRNTGELFF	TGCGCCAGCAGCCAAGCGGACAGGAACACCGGGGAGCTGTTTTTT
TRBV7-6	.	TRBJ1-1	.	CASSPGRMNTEAFF	TGTGCCAGCAGCCCGGGACGGATGAACACTGAAGCTTTCTTT
TRBV4-1	TRBD2	TRBJ2-3	.	CASSPLLAGGGSGTQYF	TGCGCCAGCAGCCCGTTACTAGCGGGAGGGGGGTCAGGTACGCAGTATTTT
TRBV27	.	TRBJ2-7	.	CASSFGQEQYF	TGTGCCAGCAGTTTTGGACAAGAGCAGTACTTC
TRBV18	.	TRBJ1-4	.	CASSPLGGGEEKLFF	TGTGCCAGCTCACCACTCGGAGGGGGAGAGGAAAAACTGTTTTTT
TRBV28	.	TRBJ1-2	.	CASSETGNYGYTF	TGTGCCAGCAGCGAAACAGGAAACTATGGCTACACCTTC
TRBV4-1	TRBD2	TRBJ2-5	.	CASSQVGLAGGETQYF	TGCGCCAGCAGCCAAGTCGGGCTAGCGGGAGGAGAGACCCAGTACTTC
TRBV7-9	TRBD2	TRBJ2-3	.	CASSFSGGTDTQYF	TGTGCCAGCAGCTTTTCCGGGGGGACAGATACGCAGTATTTT
TRBV28	TRBD2	TRBJ2-3	once	CASSRLAASRKDTQYF	TGTGCCAGCAGTAGACTAGCGGCATCTCGGAAAGATACGCAGTATTTT
TRBV9	TRBD2	TRBJ2-1	.	CASSVGNNLGRSDEQFF	TGTGCCAGCAGCGTAGGGAACAACCTCGGGAGGAGCGATGAGCAGTTCTTC
TRBV6-6	.	TRBJ1-1	.	CASSRGTQRGGTEAFF	TGTGCCAGCAGTCGGGGGACCCAACGAGGGGGAACTGAAGCTTTCTTT
TRBV25-1	.	TRBJ1-1	.	CASTKNTEAFF	TGTGCCAGCACCAAGAACACTGAAGCTTTCTTT
TRBV5-4	.	TRBJ1-2	.	CASSRQENYGYTF	TGTGCCAGCAGCCGCCAAGAGAACTATGGCTACACCTTC
TRBV27	.	TRBJ2-3	.	CASSFGYSTDTQYF	TGTGCCAGCAGTTTTGGGTATAGCACAGATACGCAGTATTTT
TRBV29-1	.	TRBJ1-1	once	CSSGDTNTEAFF	TGCAGTTCAGGGGATACGAACACTGAAGCTTTCTTT
TRBV27	.	TRBJ1-1	.	CASSWGTGNTEAFF	TGTGCCAGCAGTTGGGGGACTGGTAACACTGAAGCTTTCTTT
TRBV30	.	TRBJ2-5	few	CAWAPGQETQYF	TGTGCCTGGGCTCCGGGACAAGAGACCCAGTACTTC
TRBV9	.	TRBJ2-3	.	CASSVDIGIHTDTQYF	TGTGCCAGCAGCGTAGATATCGGGATCCACACAGATACGCAGTATTTT
TRBV2	TRBD1	TRBJ1-2	.	CASRRENTGQDGYTF	TGTGCCAGCAGAAGAGAGAATACGGGACAGGATGGCTACACCTTC
TRBV6-5	TRBD1	TRBJ1-1	.	CASSWAGGNTEAFF	TGTGCCAGCAGTTGGGCAGGGGGCAACACTGAAGCTTTCTTT
TRBV2	.	TRBJ1-2	once	CASSEEGMHYGYTF	TGTGCCAGCAGTGAGGAGGGGATGCACTATGGCTACACCTTC
TRBV30	TRBD1	TRBJ1-2	.	CAWSTDRGYGYTF	TGTGCCTGGAGTACAGACAGGGGGTATGGCTACACCTTC
TRBV2	.	TRBJ1-1	.	CASSPGGASTEAFF	TGTGCCAGCAGTCCCGGAGGGGCGAGCACTGAAGCTTTCTTT
TRBV11-2	TRBD1	TRBJ2-5	.	CASSFSGQGETQYF	TGTGCCAGCAGCTTCTCGGGACAGGGAGAGACCCAGTACTTC
TRBV6-5	.	TRBJ2-1	.	CASIVGNEQFF	TGTGCCAGCATCGTCGGAAATGAGCAGTTCTTC
TRBV11-2	TRBD1	TRBJ1-1	.	CASSPPGQGKNTEAFF	TGTGCCAGTTCCCCTCCGGGACAGGGAAAGAACACTGAAGCTTTCTTT
TRBV30	TRBD1	TRBJ1-2	.	CALRDRFFYGYTF	TGTGCGCTTCGGGACAGATTTTTCTATGGCTACACCTTC
TRBV6-6	.	TRBJ1-3	.	CASSRGTEGNTIYF	TGTGCCAGCAGCCGAGGGACCGAGGGAAACACCATATATTTT
TRBV28	.	TRBJ2-5	.	CASSPPEGLQETQYF	TGTGCCAGCAGCCCCCCGGAAGGTTTGCAAGAGACCCAGTACTTC